This T cell receptor beta chain was sequenced during a study of OX40 agonist ivuxolimab in advanced cancers. Across the whole study: Hepatocellular carcinoma, melanoma, renal cell or head and neck cancer affected the dose-escalation patients. Cohort: about 82% men, mean age around 55, aged about 23 to 79.

Clones were sequenced by immunoSEQ multiplex PCR, and TCRdb holds only the in-frame ones, with some missing. Here the sample spans about 88,000 clones, about 85% being singletons. General observations from the study: At 0.1 to 3.0 mg/kg, clonal expansion of CD4+ and CD8+ blood T cells had occurred by week 6.

For this clone: Its antigen is undetermined.

The CDR3 has 12 residues. Looked up from germline, CDR1 is MNHEY and CDR2 is SMNVEV (reference sequence). Trimming removed 8 bases from V and 3 bases from J, with 11 bases in between. The chain has TRBV27 and TRBJ2-7, with D possibly being TRBD1 or TRBD2 (5 bases each). This receptor was obtained from an adult with an advanced solid tumor such as melanoma, head and neck, liver or kidney cancer. Sequencing was performed on CD4+ or CD8+ T cells sorted from blood, taken in a trial of the OX40 agonist ivuxolimab. CDR3 residues: CASWDRYYEQYF. CDR3 DNA sequence: TGTGCCAGCTGGGACCGATACTACGAGCAGTACTTC.